One and the same sample provided the 10 T cell receptor beta chains below, sequenced in a study of T-cell reconstitution after alpha-beta-depleted transplantation in children. Researchers prepared the TCRbeta library using unique molecular identifiers, the study reports. A single record per CDR3 protein comes from TCRdb applying MiXCR to the PCR reads. The sample holds roughly 48,000 distinct CDR3 sequences, about 5.7% seen once. The sample here was PBMCs, mostly from graft donor cells, taken 60 days after TCRalphabeta/CD19-depleted stem cell transplant. These receptors all come from a female patient aged 2-9 years who had a stem cell transplant for aplastic anemia, so the T cells may come from the graft donor.

Many counts were recorded for this clonotype. The gene calls are TRBV11-2 and TRBJ2-7, with D tentatively TRBD1 or TRBD2 (5 bases each). The CDR3 runs to 14 residues. The V end lost 3 bases, the J end lost 2 bases, and 11 bases lay between the germline ends. Germline values: CDR1 SGHAT, CDR2 FQNNGV. The CDR3 region is CASSLTAVTYEQYF. The CDR3 nucleotides are TGTGCCAGCAGCTTGACAGCGGTCACCTACGAGCAGTACTTC.

This clonotype was counted many times. The J gene is TRBJ1-3, the V gene TRBV5-1; the D gene is possibly TRBD1 (5 bases). The germline gives CDR1 SGHRS, CDR2 YFSETQ. The CDR3 is 15 amino acids. V was clipped by 0 bases and J by 7 bases, with 14 bases between them. CDR3 protein: CASSLEGEVGNTIYF. The CDR3 coding sequence is TGCGCCAGCAGCTTGGAAGGGGAAGTCGGGAACACCATATATTTT.

This clonotype was detected many times. This rearrangement joins TRBV4-2 to TRBJ2-6; tentative D call: TRBD2 (5 bases). CDR3 length: 16 residues. CDR1 and CDR2 (germline): LGHNA, YNFKEQ. Deletions cut 1 base from V and 0 bases from J, with 7 bases between. CDR3 sequence: CASSQGSGSGANVLTF. In nucleotides, the CDR3 is TGTGCCAGCAGCCAAGGGAGCGGCTCTGGGGCCAACGTCCTGACTTTC.

The chain carries TRBV4-1 and TRBJ2-3; the match to TRBD1 covers 7 bases. The ends lost 0 bases at V and 5 bases at J; junction bases unmatched: 5. This CDR3 is 15 amino acids long. CDR1 is MGHRA and CDR2 is YSYEKL in the germline V gene. CDR3 sequence: CASSQEPTGLDTQYF. CDR3 in DNA: TGCGCCAGCAGCCAAGAGCCGACAGGGCTAGATACGCAGTATTTT.

The V call is TRBV28, the J call TRBJ2-5; D unresolved. CDR3 length: 12 amino acids. Trimming removed 1 base from V and 4 bases from J, with 4 bases in between. CDR1 is MDHEN, CDR2 SYDVKM, per germline. CDR3 residues: CASSLLGETQYF. The CDR3 DNA reads as TGTGCCAGCAGTTTATTGGGAGAGACCCAGTACTTC.

This clonotype has at least ten counts. V gene TRBV18 combines with J gene TRBJ2-7, with TRBD1 matching over 10 bases. The CDR3 loop spans 13 amino acids. CDR1 is KGHSH and CDR2 is LQKENI in the germline V gene. With 5 bases clipped from V and 13 bases from J, the junction kept 11 bases outside the gene matches. In DNA form, the CDR3 reads TGTGCCAGCTCATCGGGACAGGGGTCGTCCCCCTACTTC. Translation gives CASSSGQGSSPYF. Full variable domain (remainder filled in from reference TRBV18 and TRBJ2-7): NAGVMQNPRHLVRRRGQEARLRCSPMKGHSHVYWYRQLPEEGLKFMVYLQKENIIDESGMPKERFSAEFPKEGPSILRIQQVVRGDSAAYFCASSSGQGSSPYFGPGTRLTVT.

This clonotype was seen repeatedly, ten times or more. The chain combines TRBV28 with TRBJ2-5; D unclear. The CDR3 runs to 18 residues. The V gene lost 3 bases and the J gene lost 3 bases, with 23 bases spanning the gap. Germline V gene data show CDR1 as MDHEN and CDR2 as SYDVKM. This CDR3 reads CASSFNKDQDDVEETQYF. The CDR3 DNA sequence: TGTGCCAGCAGTTTCAACAAGGACCAGGATGACGTCGAAGAGACCCAGTACTTC.

In its sample, this clonotype was seen a few times. The chain has TRBV5-1 and TRBJ1-6; no definite D call. Germline lookup yields CDR1 SGHRS and CDR2 YFSETQ. The CDR3 is made up of 18 amino acids. The V gene lost 4 bases and the J gene lost 6 bases, with 23 bases spanning the gap. CDR3 in DNA: TGCGCCAGCAGCCCCATGCCTATCGGATCTAGTGGTAATTCACCCCTCCACTTT. It is translated as CASSPMPIGSSGNSPLHF.

This clonotype was seen repeatedly, ten times or more. V and J are TRBV18 and TRBJ2-3, with 8 bases identical to TRBD1. The CDR3 extends over 17 amino acids. Trimming removed 4 bases from V and 2 bases from J; junction bases left unmatched: 11. Germline CDR1 and CDR2: KGHSH and LQKENI. CDR3: CASSLRQGLLNTDTQYF. CDR3 DNA: TGTGCCAGCTCACTTAGACAGGGGCTCCTGAACACAGATACGCAGTATTTT. The whole variable domain, filled in from reference TRBV18 and TRBJ2-3, reads NAGVMQNPRHLVRRRGQEARLRCSPMKGHSHVYWYRQLPEEGLKFMVYLQKENIIDESGMPKERFSAEFPKEGPSILRIQQVVRGDSAAYFCASSLRQGLLNTDTQYFGPGTRLTVL.

This clonotype was observed many times. The chain joins TRBV6-4 to TRBJ2-1, with 7 bases that match TRBD2. This CDR3 has 12 residues. Germline V lookup: CDR1 MRHNA, CDR2 SNTAGT. With 8 bases clipped from V and 9 bases from J, the junction kept 7 bases outside the gene matches. The CDR3 here is CASGLGWGEQFF. CDR3 DNA sequence: TGTGCCAGCGGACTAGGGTGGGGTGAGCAGTTCTTC.